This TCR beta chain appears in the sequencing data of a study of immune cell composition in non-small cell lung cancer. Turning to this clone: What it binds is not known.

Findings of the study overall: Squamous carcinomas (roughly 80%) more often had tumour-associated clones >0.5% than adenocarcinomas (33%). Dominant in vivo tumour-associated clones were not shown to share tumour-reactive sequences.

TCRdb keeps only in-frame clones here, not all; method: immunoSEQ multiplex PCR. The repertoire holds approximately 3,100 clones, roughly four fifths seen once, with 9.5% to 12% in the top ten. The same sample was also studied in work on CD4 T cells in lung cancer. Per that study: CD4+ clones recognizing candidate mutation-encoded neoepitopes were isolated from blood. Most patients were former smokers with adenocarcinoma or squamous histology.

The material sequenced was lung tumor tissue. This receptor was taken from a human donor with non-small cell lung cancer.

CDR3 amino acids: CASRTTAYSNQPQHF. The CDR3 region has the DNA TGTGCCAGCAGGACGACAGCCTATAGCAATCAGCCCCAGCATTTT. The chain is built from TRBV6-5 and TRBJ1-5; D perhaps matches TRBD1 (5 bases). Trimming cost V 6 bases and J 0 bases, with 12 bases left between them. The CDR3 contains 15 residues. Germline CDR1 reads MNHEY; CDR2 reads SVGAGI.